This TCR beta chain was sequenced for a study of T cells in Graves' hyperthyroidism and ophthalmopathy. This clonotype turned up a few times. Its antigen is as yet unknown. V gave up 2 bases and J gave up 5 bases, with 13 bases separating them. The CDR3 loop spans 15 amino acids. The germline V gene encodes CDR1 MNHEY and CDR2 SVGAGI. Amplified regions were TCR beta CDR3 sequences from RNA transcripts. Primed by the HTBI set, a first-round RT-PCR was run on the TCR CDR3. TCRdb recomputed calls from the multiplex PCR reads with MiXCR, one row per CDR3 protein. The sample yields over 700,000 distinct CDR3 sequences, about 35% seen once. General study findings and limits: In simple terms, a model built on 13 V-J features told ophthalmopathy apart from stable hyperthyroidism.

Lactation, pregnancy, other autoimmune disease or uncontrolled infection excluded patients. Diagnoses rested on clinical symptoms, serum thyroxine and TRAb, thyroid ultrasound and orbital computed tomography. PBMCs were derived from about 10 ml fresh peripheral blood. The TCR was taken from a woman between 40 and 55 years old with Graves' hyperthyroidism. This chain connects TRBV6-5 to TRBJ1-5, with a tentative D call TRBD1 (5 bases). The sequencing input was blood. The CDR3 loop is CASSYGYRSDQPQHF. CDR3 nucleotides: TGTGCCAGCAGTTACGGTTACAGGTCCGATCAGCCCCAGCATTTT.